This T cell receptor (beta chain) was identified in a study of graft-versus-host responses after intestinal transplantation. Study in general: Every one of the recipients received anti-thymocyte globulin induction and afterwards took tacrolimus and steroids for about 3 years.

General study findings and limits: Peak circulating GvH clone levels were associated with early post-transplant HvG declines. In recipient marrow, GvH clones were found, and some appeared first in ileum or blood.

The CDR3 loop spans 14 amino acids. CDR1 and CDR2 from the germline V gene are SQVTM and ANQGSEA. J gave up 0 bases and V 6 bases, and 2 bases lay outside the gene matches. Libraries were prepared by immunoSEQ multiplex PCR; TCRdb keeps only in-frame clonotypes and omits some of them. The sample has about 96,000 clones, 80% to 95% seen once. Of note for this clone: What it binds is not known.

Sequencing was performed on unstimulated CD4+ T cells sorted from spleen or lymph node cells, taken before intestinal transplant. V gene TRBV29-1 combines with J gene TRBJ2-4, with 10 bases identical to TRBD2. The receptor's source is a human donor who received an intestinal transplant. CDR3 in amino acids: CSVAGGLAKNIQYF. DNA of the CDR3: TGCAGCGTAGCGGGGGGGTTAGCCAAAAACATTCAGTACTTC.